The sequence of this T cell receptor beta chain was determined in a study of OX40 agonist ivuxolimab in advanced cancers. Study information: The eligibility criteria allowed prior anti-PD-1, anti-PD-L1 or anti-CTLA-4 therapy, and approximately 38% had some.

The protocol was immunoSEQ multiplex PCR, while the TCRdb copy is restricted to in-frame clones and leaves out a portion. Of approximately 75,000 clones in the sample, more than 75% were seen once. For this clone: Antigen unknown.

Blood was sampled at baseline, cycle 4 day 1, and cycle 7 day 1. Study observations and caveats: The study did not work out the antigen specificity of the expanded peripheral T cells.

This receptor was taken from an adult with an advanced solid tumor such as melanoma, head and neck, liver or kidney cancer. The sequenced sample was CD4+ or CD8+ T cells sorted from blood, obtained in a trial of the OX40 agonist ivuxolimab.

In nucleotides, the CDR3 is TGTGCCACAGACAGGGGGGTGACGAACACTGAAGCTTTCTTT. Its translation: CATDRGVTNTEAFF. The chain joins TRBV10-3 to TRBJ1-1; TRBD1 matches 9 bases. This CDR3 is 14 amino acids long. Germline V CDR1 and CDR2: ENHRY, SYGVKD. J was trimmed by 1 base and V by 10 bases; bases with no gene match: 7.